This T cell receptor beta chain stems from a study of CD8 T cells in Susac syndrome. Random hexamers served to reverse transcribe roughly 0.45 to 1 ug RNA. TCRdb itself ran the immunoSEQ multiplex PCR reads through MiXCR, one entry per CDR3 protein. The sample has roughly 190,000 distinct CDR3 sequences; about 94% are singletons. The V and J ends lost 10 bases and 1 base respectively, with 11 bases between them. The CDR3 extends over 13 amino acids. Germline V gene lookup returns CDR1 ENHRY and CDR2 SYGVKD. The source is a human donor in good health. This chain links TRBV10-3 with TRBJ1-5; D is possibly TRBD1 (5 bases). Sequencing used CD4+ T cells from PBMCs. CDR3 coding DNA: TGTGCCACCCAGGGAAACAGCAATCAGCCCCAGCATTTT. The encoded protein is CATQGNSNQPQHF.